This T cell receptor beta chain was profiled in a study of cytomegalovirus exposure and HLA in healthy donors. Study-level results: Earlier findings revealed that most TCR beta V segments proved productive either about 87% or about 30% of the time.

On this clone: No antigen is known for it.

Researchers ran the PCR with 60 Vbeta and 13 Jbeta primers. The data were produced by immunoSEQ multiplex PCR, yet TCRdb's version contains in-frame clones alone and is incomplete. Of some 160,000 clones listed, approximately 80% were seen once; the top ten hold less than 2%. The sequenced sample was PBMCs. The clonotype originates from a young woman in good health and CMV-seronegative.

CDR3 protein: CASSLGGGYRLYEQYF. The DNA for the CDR3 is TGTGCCAGCAGCTTAGGTGGGGGGTACAGACTATACGAGCAGTACTTC. The chain carries TRBV7-9 and TRBJ2-7, with D tentatively TRBD2 (6 bases). V shed 1 base and J shed 4 bases, with 17 bases lying between them. CDR1 and CDR2 (germline): SEHNR, FQNEAQ (reference sequence). The CDR3 is made up of 16 amino acids.